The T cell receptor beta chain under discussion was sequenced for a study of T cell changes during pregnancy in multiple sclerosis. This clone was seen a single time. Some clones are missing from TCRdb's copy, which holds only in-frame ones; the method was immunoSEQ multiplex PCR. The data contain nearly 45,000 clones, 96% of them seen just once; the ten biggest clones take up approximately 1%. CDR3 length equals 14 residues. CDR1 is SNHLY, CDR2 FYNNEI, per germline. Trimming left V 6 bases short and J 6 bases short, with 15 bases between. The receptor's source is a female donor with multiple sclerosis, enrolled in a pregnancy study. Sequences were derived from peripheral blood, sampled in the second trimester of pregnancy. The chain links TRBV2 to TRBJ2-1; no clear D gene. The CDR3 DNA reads TGTGCCAGCAGCGAGCCGGGTCTCTTCAATGAGCAGTTCTTC. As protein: CASSEPGLFNEQFF.